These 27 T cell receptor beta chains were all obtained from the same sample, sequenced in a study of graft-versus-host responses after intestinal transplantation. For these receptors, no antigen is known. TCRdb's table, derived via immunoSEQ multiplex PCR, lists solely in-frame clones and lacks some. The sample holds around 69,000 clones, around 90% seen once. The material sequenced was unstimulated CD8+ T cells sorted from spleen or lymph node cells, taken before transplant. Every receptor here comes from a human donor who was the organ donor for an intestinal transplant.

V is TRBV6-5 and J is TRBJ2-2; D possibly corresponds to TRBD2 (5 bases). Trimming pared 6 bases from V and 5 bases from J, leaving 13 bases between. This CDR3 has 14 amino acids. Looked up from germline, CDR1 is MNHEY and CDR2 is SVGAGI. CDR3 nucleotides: TGTGCCAGCAGCAGGACGGGCGGGACCGGGGAGCTGTTTTTT. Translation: CASSRTGGTGELFF.

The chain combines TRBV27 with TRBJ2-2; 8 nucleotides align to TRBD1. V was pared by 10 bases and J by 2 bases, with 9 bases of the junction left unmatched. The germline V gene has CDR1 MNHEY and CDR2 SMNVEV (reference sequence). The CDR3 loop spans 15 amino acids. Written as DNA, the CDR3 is TGTGCCACCACTCTGGACAGGGTAAACACCGGGGAGCTGTTTTTT. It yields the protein CATTLDRVNTGELFF.

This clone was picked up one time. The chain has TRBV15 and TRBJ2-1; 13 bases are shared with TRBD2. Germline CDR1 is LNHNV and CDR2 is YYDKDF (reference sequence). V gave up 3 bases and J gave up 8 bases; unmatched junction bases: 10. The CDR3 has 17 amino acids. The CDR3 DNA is TGTGCCACCAGCAGTCGGACTAGCGGGGGTCGGGACGATGAGCAGTTCTTC. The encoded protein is CATSSRTSGGRDDEQFF.

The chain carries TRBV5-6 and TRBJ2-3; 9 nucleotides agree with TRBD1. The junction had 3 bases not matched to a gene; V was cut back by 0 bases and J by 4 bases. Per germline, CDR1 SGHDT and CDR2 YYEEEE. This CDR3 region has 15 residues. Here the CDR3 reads CASSLEQGAADTQYF. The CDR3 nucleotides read TGTGCCAGCAGCTTGGAACAGGGGGCTGCAGATACGCAGTATTTT.

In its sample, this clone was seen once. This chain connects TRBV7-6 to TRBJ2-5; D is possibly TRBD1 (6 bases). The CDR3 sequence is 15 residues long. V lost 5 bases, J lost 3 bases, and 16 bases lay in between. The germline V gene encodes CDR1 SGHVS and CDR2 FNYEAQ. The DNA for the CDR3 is TGTGCCAGCAGCCCAGACTGGGACACAAAAGAGACCCAGTACTTC. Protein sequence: CASSPDWDTKETQYF.

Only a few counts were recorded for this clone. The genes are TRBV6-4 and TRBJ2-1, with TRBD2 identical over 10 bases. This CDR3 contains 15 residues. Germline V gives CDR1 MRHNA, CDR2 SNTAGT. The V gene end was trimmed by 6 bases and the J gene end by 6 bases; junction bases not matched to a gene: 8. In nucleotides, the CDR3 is TGTGCCAGCAGCCCGAGCGGGGGGGCCTCCAATGAGCAGTTCTTC. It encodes CASSPSGGASNEQFF.

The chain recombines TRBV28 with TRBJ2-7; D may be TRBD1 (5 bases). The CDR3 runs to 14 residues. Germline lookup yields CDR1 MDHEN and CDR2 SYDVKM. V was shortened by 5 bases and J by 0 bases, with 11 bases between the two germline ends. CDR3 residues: CASSDLGVSYEQYV. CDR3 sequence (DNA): TGTGCCAGCAGTGATCTAGGGGTCTCCTACGAGCAGTACGTC.

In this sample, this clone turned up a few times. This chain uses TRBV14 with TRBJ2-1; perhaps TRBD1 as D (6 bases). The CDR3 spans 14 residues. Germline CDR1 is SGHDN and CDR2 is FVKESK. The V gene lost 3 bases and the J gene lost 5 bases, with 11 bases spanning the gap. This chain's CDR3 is CASSHVRQDNEQFF. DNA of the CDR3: TGTGCCAGCAGCCACGTTAGACAGGACAATGAGCAGTTCTTC.

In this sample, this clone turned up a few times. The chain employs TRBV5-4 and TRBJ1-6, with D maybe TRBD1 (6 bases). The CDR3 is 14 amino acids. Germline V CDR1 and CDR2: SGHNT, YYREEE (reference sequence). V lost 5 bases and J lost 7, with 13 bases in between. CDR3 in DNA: TGTGCCAGCAGTACAGGGAGTCTCAATTCACCCCTCCACTTT. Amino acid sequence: CASSTGSLNSPLHF. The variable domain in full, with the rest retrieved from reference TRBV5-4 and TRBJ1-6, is ETGVTQSPTHLIKTRGQQVTLRCSSQSGHNTVSWYQQALGQGPQFIFQYYREEENGRGNFPPRFSGLQFPNYSSELNVNALELDDSALYLCASSTGSLNSPLHFGNGTRLTVT.

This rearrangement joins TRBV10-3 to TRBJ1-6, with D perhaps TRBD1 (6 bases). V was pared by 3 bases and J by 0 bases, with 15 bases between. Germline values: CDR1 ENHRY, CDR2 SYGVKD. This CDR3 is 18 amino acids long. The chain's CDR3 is CAISDLGHFSSYNSPLHF. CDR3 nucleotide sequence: TGTGCCATCAGTGACCTGGGACACTTTAGCTCCTATAATTCACCCCTCCACTTT.

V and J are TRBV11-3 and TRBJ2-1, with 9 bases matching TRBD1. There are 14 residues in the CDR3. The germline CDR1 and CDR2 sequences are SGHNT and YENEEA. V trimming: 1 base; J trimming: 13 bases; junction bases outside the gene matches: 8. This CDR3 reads CASSLGPGQGEQFF. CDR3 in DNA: TGTGCCAGCAGCTTAGGGCCGGGACAGGGAGAACAGTTCTTC.

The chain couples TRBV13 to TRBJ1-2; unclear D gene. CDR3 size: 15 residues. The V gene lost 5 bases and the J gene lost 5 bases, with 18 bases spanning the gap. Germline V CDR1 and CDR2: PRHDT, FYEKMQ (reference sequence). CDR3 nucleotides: TGTGCCAGCAGCGCTTCCATTGACGGGGATTATGGCTACACCTTC. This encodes CASSASIDGDYGYTF.

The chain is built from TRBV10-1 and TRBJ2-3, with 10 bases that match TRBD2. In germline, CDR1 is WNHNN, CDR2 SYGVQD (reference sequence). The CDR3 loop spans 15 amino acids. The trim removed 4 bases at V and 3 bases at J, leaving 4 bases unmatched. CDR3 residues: CASSVGTSATDTQYF. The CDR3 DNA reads TGCGCCAGCAGTGTCGGGACTAGCGCTACAGATACGCAGTATTTT.

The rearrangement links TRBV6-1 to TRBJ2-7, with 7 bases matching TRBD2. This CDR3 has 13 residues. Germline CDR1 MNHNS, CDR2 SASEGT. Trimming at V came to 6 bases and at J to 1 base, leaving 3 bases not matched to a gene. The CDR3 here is CASSPGGSYEQYV. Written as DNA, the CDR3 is TGTGCCAGCAGCCCCGGGGGGTCCTACGAGCAGTACGTC.

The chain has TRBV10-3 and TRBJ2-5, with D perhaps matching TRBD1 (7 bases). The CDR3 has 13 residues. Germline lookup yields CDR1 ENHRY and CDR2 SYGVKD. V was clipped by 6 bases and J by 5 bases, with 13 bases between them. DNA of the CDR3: TGTGCCATCAGGGAGGGGGCCACGGAGACCCAGTACTTC. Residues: CAIREGATETQYF.

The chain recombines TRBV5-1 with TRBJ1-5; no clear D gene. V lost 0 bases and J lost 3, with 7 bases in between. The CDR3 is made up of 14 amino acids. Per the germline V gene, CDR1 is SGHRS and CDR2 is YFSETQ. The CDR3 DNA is TGCGCCAGCAGCTTGGGGGCCCTCAATCAGCCCCAGCATTTT. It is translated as CASSLGALNQPQHF.

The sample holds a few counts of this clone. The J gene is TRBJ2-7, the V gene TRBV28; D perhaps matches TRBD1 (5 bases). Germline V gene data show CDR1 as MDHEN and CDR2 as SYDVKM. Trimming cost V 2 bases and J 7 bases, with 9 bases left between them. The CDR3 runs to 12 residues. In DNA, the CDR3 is TGTGCCAGCAGTTTAGGGGCAGAAGAGCAGTACGTC. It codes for CASSLGAEEQYV.

For the CDR3, the DNA is TGTGCCAGCAGCGTAGGAGCAGGGGTCAATGAGCAGTTCTTC. Its protein is CASSVGAGVNEQFF. The chain combines TRBV9 with TRBJ2-1; perhaps TRBD1 as D (6 bases). In germline, CDR1 is SGDLS, CDR2 YYNGEE. Trimming removed 0 bases from V and 6 bases from J, with 10 bases in between. The CDR3 spans 14 residues.

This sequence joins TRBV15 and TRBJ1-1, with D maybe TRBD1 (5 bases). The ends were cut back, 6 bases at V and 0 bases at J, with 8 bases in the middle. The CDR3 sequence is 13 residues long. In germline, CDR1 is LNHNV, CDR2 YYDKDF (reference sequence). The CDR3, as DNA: TGTGCCACCAGTATCAGGGTGAACACTGAAGCTTTCTTT. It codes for CATSIRVNTEAFF.

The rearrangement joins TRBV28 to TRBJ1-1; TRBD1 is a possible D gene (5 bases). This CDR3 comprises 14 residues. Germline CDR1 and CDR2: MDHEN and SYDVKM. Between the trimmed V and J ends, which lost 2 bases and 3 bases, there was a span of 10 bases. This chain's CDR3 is CASSLTGGDTEAFF. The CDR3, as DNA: TGTGCCAGCAGTTTAACAGGTGGGGACACTGAAGCTTTCTTT.

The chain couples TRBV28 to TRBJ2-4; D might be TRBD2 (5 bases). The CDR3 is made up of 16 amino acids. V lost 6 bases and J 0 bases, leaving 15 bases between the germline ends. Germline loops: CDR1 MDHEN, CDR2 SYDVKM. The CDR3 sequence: CASSPQWELAKNIQYF. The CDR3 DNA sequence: TGTGCCAGCAGCCCTCAGTGGGAGTTAGCCAAAAACATTCAGTACTTC.

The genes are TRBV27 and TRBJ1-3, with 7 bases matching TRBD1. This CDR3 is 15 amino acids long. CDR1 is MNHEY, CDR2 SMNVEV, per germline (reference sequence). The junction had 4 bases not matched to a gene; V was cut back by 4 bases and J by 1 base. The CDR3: CASSSTGYSGNTIYF. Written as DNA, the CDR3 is TGTGCCAGCAGTTCGACAGGGTATTCTGGAAACACCATATATTTT.

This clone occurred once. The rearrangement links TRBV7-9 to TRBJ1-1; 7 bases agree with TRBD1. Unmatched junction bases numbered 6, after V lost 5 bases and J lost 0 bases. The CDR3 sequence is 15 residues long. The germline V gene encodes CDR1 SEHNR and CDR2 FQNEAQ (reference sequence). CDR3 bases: TGTGCCAGCAGCACCCTCACAGGGGTGAACACTGAAGCTTTCTTT. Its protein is CASSTLTGVNTEAFF.

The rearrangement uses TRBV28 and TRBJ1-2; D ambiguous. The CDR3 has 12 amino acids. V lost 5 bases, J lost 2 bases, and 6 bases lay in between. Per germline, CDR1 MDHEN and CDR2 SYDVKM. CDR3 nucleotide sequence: TGTGCCAGCAGTCCGGTAAACTATGGCTACACCTTC. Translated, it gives CASSPVNYGYTF.

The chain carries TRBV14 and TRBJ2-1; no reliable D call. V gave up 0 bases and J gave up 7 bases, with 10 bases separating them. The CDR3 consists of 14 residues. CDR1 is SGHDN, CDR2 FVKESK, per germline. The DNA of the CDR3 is TGTGCCAGCAGCCAAGATCACCGAGAAAATGAGCAGTTCTTC. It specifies CASSQDHRENEQFF.

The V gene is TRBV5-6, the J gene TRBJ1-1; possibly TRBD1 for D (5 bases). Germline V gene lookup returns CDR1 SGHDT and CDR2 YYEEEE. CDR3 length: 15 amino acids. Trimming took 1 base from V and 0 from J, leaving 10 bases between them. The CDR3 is CASSLRSRVNTEAFF. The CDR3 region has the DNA TGTGCCAGCAGCTTGAGATCCAGGGTGAACACTGAAGCTTTCTTT.

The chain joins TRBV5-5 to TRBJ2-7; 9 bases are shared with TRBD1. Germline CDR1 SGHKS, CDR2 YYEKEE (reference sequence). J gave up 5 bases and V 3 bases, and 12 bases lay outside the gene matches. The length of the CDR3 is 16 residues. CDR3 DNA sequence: TGTGCCAGCAGCTCACAGGGGGCCCCTATCCCGGACGAGCAGTACGTC. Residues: CASSSQGAPIPDEQYV.